What follows is one T cell receptor beta chain and its context. It is likely a read error: a sequence one base away is far more abundant. TCRdb re-called the reads through MiXCR, storing one row per CDR3 protein. This sample has under 250,000 distinct CDR3 sequences, with around 26% found just once. The CDR3 consists of 17 residues. Per the germline V gene, CDR1 is MNHNS and CDR2 is SASEGT. V gave up 5 bases and J gave up 4 bases, with 23 bases separating them. The data were obtained in a study of kidney transplant recipient with SARS-CoV-2 infection. The sequences come from a blood sample, collected at baseline and on roughly day 110 from a kidney transplant recipient. The chain has TRBV6-1 and TRBJ1-2, with a weak D call TRBD1 (5 bases). The receptor comes from a young adult male patient who had COVID-19 and was a kidney transplant recipient. Part of the T cell pool may stem from the graft donor. CDR3 nucleotides: TGTGCCAGCAGTCCACTAGGGGAATGTAGAAAGGCCTATGGCTACACCTTC. Protein product: CASSPLGECRKAYGYTF.